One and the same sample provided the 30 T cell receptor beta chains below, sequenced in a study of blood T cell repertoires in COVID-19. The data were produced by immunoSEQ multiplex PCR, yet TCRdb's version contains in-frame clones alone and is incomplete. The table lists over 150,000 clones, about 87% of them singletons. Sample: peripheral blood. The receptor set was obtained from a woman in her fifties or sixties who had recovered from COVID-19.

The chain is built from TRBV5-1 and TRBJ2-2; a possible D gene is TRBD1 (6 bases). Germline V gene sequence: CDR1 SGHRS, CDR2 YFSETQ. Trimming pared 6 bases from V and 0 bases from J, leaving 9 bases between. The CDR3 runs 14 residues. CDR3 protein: CASMKGANTGELFF. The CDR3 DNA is TGCGCCAGCATGAAGGGGGCGAACACCGGGGAGCTGTTTTTT.

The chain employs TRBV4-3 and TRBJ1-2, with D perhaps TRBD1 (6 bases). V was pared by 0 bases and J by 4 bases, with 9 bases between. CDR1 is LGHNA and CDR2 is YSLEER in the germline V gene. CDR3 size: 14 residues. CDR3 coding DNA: TGCGCCAGCAGCCAAGATACAGGGTTCTATGGCTACACCTTC. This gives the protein CASSQDTGFYGYTF.

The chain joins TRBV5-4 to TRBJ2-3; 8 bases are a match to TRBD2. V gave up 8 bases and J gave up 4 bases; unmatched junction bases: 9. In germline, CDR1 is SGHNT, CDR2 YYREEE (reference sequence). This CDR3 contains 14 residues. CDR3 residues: CASESAGGPDTQYF. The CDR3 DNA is TGTGCCAGTGAATCGGCGGGGGGACCAGATACGCAGTATTTT.

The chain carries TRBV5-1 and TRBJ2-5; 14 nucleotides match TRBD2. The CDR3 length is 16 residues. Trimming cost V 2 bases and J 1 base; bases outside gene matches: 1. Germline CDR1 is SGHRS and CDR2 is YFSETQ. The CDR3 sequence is CASSFGTSGGQETQYF. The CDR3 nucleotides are TGCGCCAGCAGCTTCGGGACTAGCGGGGGCCAAGAGACCCAGTACTTC.

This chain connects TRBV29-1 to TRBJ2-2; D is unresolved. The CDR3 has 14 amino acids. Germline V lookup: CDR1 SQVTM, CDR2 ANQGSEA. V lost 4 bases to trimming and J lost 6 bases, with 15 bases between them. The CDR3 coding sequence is TGCAGCGTTGTTCAAGTGGGTGAGGCCGGGGAGCTGTTTTTT. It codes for CSVVQVGEAGELFF.

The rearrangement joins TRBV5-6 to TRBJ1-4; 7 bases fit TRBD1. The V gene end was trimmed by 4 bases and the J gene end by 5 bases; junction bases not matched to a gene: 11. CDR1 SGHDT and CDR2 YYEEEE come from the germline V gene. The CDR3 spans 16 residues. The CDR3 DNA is TGTGCCAGCAGCGGGGGACAGCTAGGGGAAAATGAAAAACTGTTTTTT. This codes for CASSGGQLGENEKLFF.

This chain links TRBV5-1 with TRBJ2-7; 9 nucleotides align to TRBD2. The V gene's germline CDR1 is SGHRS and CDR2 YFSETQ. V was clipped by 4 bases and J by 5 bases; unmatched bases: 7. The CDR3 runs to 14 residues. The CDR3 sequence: CASSDGTSLNEQYF. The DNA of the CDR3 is TGCGCCAGCAGCGATGGGACTAGCCTAAACGAGCAGTACTTC.

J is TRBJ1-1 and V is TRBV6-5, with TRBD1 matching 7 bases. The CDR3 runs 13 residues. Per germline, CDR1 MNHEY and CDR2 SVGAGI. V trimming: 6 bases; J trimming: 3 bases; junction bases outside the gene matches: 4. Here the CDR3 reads CASSRDRDTEAFF. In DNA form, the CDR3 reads TGTGCCAGCAGCCGGGACAGAGACACTGAAGCTTTCTTT.

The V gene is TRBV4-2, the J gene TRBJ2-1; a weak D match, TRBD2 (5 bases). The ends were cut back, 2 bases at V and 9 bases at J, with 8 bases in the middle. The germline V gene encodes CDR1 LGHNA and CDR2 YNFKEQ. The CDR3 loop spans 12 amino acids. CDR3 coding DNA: TGTGCCAGCAGCCAAACTAGTGGTGAGCAGTTCTTC. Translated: CASSQTSGEQFF.

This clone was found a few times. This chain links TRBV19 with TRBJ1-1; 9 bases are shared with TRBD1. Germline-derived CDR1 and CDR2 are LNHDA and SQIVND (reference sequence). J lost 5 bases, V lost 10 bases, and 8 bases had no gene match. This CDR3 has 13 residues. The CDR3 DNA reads TGTGCCACCCACAGGGGGCGTAGGACTGAAGCTTTCTTT. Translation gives CATHRGRRTEAFF.

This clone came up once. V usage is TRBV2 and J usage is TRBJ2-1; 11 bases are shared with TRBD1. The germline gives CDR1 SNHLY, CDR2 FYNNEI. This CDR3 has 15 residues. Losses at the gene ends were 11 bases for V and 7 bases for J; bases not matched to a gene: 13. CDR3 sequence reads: CASTPGTGGGNEQFF. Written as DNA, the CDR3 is TGTGCCTCCACACCCGGGACAGGGGGAGGAAATGAGCAGTTCTTC.

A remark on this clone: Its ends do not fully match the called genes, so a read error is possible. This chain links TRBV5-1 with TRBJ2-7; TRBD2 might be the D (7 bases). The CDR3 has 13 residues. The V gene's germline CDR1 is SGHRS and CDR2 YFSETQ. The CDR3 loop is CASSLGAGAEQYF. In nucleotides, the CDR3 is TGCGCCAGCAGTTTGGGGGCGGGGGCCGAGCAGTACTTC. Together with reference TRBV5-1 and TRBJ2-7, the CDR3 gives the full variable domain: KAGVTQTPRYLIKTRGQQVTLSCSPISGHRSVSWYQQTPGQGLQFLFEYFSETQRNKGNFPGRFSGRQFSNSRSEMNVSTLELGDSALYLCASSLGAGAEQYFGPGTRLTVT.

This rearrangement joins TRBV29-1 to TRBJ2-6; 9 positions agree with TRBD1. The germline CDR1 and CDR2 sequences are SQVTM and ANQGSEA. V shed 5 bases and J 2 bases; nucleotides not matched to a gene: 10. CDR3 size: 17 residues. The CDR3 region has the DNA TGCAGCGTTACAGGGGGCCTAGATACTCCTGGGGCCAACGTCCTGACTTTC. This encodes CSVTGGLDTPGANVLTF.

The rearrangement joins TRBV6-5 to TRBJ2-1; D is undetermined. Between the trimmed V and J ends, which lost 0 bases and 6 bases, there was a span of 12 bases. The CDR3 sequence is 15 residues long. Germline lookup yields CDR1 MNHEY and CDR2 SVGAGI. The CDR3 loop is CASSYSRRTANEQFF. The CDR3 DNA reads TGTGCCAGCAGTTACTCGAGGCGCACCGCCAATGAGCAGTTCTTC.

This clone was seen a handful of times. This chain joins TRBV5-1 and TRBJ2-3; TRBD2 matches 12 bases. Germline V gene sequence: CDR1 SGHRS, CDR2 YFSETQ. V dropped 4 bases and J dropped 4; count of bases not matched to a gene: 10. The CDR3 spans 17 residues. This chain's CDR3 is CASSPPLAGGLADTQYF. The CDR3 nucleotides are TGCGCCAGCAGCCCCCCCCTAGCGGGGGGGCTTGCAGATACGCAGTATTTT.

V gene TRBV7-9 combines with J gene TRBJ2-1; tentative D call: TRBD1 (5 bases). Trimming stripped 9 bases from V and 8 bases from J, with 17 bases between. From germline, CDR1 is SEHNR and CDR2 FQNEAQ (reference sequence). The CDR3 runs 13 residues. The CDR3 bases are TGTGCCAGATCAGATGGGGCCCGCGATGAGCAGTTCTTC. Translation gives CARSDGARDEQFF. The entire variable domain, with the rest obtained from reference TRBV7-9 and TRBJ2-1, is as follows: DTGVSQNPRHKITKRGQNVTFRCDPISEHNRLYWYRQTLGQGPEFLTYFQNEAQLEKSRLLSDRFSAERPKGSFSTLEIQRTEQGDSAMYLCARSDGARDEQFFGPGTRLTVL.

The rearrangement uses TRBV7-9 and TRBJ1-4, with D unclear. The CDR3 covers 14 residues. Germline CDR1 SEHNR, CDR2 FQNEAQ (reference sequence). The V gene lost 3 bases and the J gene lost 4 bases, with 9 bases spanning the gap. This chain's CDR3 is CASSFQAVNEKLFF. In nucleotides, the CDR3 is TGTGCCAGCAGCTTTCAGGCAGTTAATGAAAAACTGTTTTTT. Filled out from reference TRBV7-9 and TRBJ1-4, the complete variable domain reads DTGVSQNPRHKITKRGQNVTFRCDPISEHNRLYWYRQTLGQGPEFLTYFQNEAQLEKSRLLSDRFSAERPKGSFSTLEIQRTEQGDSAMYLCASSFQAVNEKLFFGSGTQLSVL.

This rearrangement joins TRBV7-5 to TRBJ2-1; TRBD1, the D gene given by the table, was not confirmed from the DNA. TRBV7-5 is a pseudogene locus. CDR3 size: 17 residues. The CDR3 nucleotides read TGTGTCAGAAGCTTACCACGTCAGGACAGGGTATACAATGAGCAGTTCTTC. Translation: CVRSLPRQDRVYNEQFF.

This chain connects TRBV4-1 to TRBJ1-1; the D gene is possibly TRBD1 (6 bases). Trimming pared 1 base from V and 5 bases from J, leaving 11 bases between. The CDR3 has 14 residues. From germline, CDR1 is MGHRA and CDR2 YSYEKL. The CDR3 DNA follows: TGCGCCAGCAGCCAAGCACAGGGTTGGACTGAAGCTTTCTTT. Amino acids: CASSQAQGWTEAFF.

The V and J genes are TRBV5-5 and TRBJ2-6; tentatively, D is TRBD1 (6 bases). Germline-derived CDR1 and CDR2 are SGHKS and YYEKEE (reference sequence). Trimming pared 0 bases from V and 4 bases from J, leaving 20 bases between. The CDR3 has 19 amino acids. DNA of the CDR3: TGTGCCAGCAGCTTGGGAACGTACAGGGTTTTAAGGGGGGCCAACGTCCTGACTTTC. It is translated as CASSLGTYRVLRGANVLTF.

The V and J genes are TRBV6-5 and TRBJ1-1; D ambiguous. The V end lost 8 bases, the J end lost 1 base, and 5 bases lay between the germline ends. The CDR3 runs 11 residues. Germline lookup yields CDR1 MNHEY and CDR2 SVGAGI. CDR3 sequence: CASLRNTEAFF. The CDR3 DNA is TGTGCCAGCCTTAGGAACACTGAAGCTTTCTTT.

The CDR3 region has the DNA TGTGCCAGCAGAAAACAGGGCCCCGCGAACACCGGGGAGCTGTTTTTT. Its protein product is CASRKQGPANTGELFF. This chain joins TRBV2 and TRBJ2-2; D is possibly TRBD1 (6 bases). CDR1 is SNHLY and CDR2 is FYNNEI in the germline V gene. The CDR3 has 16 amino acids. Trimming shortened V by 6 bases and J by 0 bases, and 14 bases separated the two germline ends.

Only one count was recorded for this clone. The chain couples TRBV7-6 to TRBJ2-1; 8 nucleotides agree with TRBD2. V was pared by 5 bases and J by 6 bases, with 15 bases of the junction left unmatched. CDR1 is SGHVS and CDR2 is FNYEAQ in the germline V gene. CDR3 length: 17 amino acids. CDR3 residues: CASSPMNGGAPSNEQFF. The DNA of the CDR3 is TGTGCCAGCAGCCCAATGAACGGGGGGGCCCCGAGCAATGAGCAGTTCTTC.

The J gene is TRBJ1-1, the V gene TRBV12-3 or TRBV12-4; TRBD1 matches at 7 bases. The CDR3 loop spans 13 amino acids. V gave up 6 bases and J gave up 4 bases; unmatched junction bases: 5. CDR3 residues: CASRTGLGTEAFF. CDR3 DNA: TGTGCCAGCAGGACAGGGCTGGGCACTGAAGCTTTCTTT.

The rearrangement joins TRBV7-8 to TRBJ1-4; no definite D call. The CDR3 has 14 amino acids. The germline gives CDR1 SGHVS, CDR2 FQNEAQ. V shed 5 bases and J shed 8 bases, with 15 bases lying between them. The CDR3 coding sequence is TGTGCCAGCAGCCCCAATACCAGACTCGAAAAACTGTTTTTT. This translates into CASSPNTRLEKLFF.

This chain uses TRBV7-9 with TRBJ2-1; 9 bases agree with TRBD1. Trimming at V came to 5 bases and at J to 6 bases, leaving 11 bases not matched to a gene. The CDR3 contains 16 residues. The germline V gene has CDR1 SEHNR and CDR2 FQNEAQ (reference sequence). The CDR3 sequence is CASSPRPGQGINEQFF. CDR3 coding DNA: TGTGCCAGCAGCCCCAGACCGGGACAGGGTATCAATGAGCAGTTCTTC.

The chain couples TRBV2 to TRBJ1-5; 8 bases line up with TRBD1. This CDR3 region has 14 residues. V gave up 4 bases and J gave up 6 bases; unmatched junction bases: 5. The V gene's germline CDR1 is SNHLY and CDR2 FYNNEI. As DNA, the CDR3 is TGTGCCAGCAGTGTAGAAACAGGGGGTCAGCCCCAGCATTTT. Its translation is CASSVETGGQPQHF.

The DNA of the CDR3 is TGTGCCAGCTCACCCGGGGACAAGGCTGAGCAGTACTTC. This translates into CASSPGDKAEQYF. The chain couples TRBV18 to TRBJ2-7; tentatively, D is TRBD1 (6 bases). This CDR3 spans 13 amino acids. V dropped 3 bases and J dropped 7 bases, with 13 bases sitting between them. From germline, CDR1 is KGHSH and CDR2 LQKENI.

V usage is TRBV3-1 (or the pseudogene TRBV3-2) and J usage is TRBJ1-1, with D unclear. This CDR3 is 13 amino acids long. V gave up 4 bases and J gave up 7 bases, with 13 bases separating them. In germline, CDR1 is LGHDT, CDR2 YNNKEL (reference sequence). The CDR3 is CASSLRQDFEAFF. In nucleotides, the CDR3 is TGTGCCAGCAGCCTACGCCAGGATTTTGAAGCTTTCTTT.

CDR3 coding DNA: TGTGCCAGCAGCTCGTCCGGACAGGGAACAAGGGGCTACACCTTC. Translating it yields CASSSSGQGTRGYTF. The chain employs TRBV28 and TRBJ1-2; 8 bases line up with TRBD1. The CDR3 has 15 amino acids. V lost 6 bases to trimming and J lost 8 bases; unmatched junction nucleotides: 14. CDR1 and CDR2 from the germline V gene are MDHEN and SYDVKM.